This T cell receptor beta chain was obtained from a study of T cell responses to AZD1222 COVID-19 vaccine. General observations from the study: Repertoire sampling happened only post peak T cell response. The donor group comprised mostly white British people and more females; the analysis possibly underestimated clonal diversity. At study baseline, merely five or six AZD1222 recipients were seropositive.

TCRdb's copy holds only in-frame clones and misses some; the assay was immunoSEQ multiplex PCR. The sample shows tens of thousands of clones, 70% to 90% of them seen only once. Worth noting for this clone: Its antigen is still unknown.

This specimen was peripheral blood, taken on day 0 of AZD1222 vaccination. The clonotype was recovered from an adult in good health.

CDR3 amino acids: CASSPRQGAYTIYF. CDR3 DNA: TGTGCCAGCAGCCCCCGACAGGGGGCTTACACCATATATTTT. The V gene is TRBV7-2, the J gene TRBJ1-3; 10 nucleotides line up with TRBD1. This CDR3 comprises 14 residues. In germline, CDR1 is SGHTA, CDR2 FQGNSA. V shed 5 bases, J shed 8 bases, and the junction held 6 bases outside the gene matches.